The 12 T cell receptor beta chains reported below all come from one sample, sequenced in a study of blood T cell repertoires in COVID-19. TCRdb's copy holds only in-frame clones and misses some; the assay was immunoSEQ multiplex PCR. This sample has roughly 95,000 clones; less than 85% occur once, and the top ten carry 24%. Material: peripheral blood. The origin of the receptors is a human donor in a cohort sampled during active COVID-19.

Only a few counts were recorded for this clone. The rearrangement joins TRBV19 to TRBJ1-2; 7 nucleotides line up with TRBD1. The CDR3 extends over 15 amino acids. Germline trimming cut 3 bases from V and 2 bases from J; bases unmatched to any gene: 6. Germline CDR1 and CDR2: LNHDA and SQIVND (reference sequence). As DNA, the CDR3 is TGTGCCAGTAGTATTGTTGGGACAGCCAACTATGGCTACACCTTC. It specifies CASSIVGTANYGYTF.

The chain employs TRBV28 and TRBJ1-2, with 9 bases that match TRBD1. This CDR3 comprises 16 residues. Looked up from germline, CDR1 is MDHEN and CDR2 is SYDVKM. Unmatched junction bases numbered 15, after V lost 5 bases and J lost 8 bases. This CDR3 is CASSLVLPGQGGGYTF. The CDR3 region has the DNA TGTGCCAGCAGTCTAGTTTTACCGGGACAGGGTGGAGGCTACACCTTC.

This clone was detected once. The CDR3 protein is CASSKVGSFQSYEQYF. In DNA form, the CDR3 reads TGTGCCAGCAGCAAGGTGGGCAGCTTCCAATCCTACGAGCAGTACTTC. The V gene is TRBV11-2, the J gene TRBJ2-7, with D unclear. Trimming removed 5 bases at V and 1 base at J, with 18 bases between. CDR1 is SGHAT, CDR2 FQNNGV, per germline. The CDR3 totals 16 residues. Filled out from reference TRBV11-2 and TRBJ2-7, the complete variable domain reads EAGVAQSPRYKIIEKRQSVAFWCNPISGHATLYWYQQILGQGPKLLIQFQNNGVVDDSQLPKDRFSAERLKGVDSTLKIQPAKLEDSAVYLCASSKVGSFQSYEQYFGPGTRLTVT.

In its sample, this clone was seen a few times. The chain's CDR3 is CASSLGGTTYNEQFF. For the CDR3, the DNA is TGTGCCAGCAGCTTAGGAGGGACTACATACAATGAGCAGTTCTTC. V and J are TRBV13 and TRBJ2-1; 7 bases match TRBD2. The CDR3 is 15 residues long. V shed 0 bases, J shed 4 bases, and the junction held 3 bases outside the gene matches. Germline loops: CDR1 PRHDT, CDR2 FYEKMQ (reference sequence).

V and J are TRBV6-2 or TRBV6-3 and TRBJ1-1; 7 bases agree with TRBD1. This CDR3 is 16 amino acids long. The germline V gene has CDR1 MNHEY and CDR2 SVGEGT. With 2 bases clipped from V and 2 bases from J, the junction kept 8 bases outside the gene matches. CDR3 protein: CASSYTSGQINTEAFF. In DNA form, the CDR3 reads TGTGCCAGCAGTTACACTTCGGGACAGATCAACACTGAAGCTTTCTTT.

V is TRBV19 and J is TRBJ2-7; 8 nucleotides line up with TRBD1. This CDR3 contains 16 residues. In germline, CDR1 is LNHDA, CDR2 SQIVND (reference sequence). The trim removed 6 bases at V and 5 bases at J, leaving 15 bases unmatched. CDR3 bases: TGTGCCAGTAGCGCTTGGAACGACAGGGGTGCGGACGAGCAGTACTTC. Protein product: CASSAWNDRGADEQYF.

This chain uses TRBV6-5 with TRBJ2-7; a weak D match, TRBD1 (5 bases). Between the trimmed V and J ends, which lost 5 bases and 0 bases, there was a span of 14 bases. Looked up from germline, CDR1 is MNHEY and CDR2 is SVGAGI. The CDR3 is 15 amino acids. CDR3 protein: CASSPFSTVSYEQYF. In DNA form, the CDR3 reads TGTGCCAGCAGTCCGTTTTCGACAGTCTCCTACGAGCAGTACTTC.

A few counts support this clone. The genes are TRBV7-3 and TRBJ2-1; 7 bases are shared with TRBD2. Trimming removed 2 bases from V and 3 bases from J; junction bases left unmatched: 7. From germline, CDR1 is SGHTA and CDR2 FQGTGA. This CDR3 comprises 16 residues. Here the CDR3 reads CASSLGLAALYNEQFF. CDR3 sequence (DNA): TGTGCCAGCAGCTTAGGGCTAGCGGCCCTCTACAATGAGCAGTTCTTC.

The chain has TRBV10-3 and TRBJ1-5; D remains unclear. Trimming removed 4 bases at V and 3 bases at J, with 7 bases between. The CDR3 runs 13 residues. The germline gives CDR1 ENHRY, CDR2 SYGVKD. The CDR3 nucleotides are TGTGCCATCAGTGTAGCTATCAATCAGCCCCAGCATTTT. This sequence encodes CAISVAINQPQHF.

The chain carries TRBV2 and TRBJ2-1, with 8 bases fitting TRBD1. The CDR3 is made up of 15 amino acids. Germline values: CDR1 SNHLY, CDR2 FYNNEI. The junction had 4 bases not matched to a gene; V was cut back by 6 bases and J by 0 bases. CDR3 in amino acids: CASRAGQGSYNEQFF. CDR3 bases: TGTGCCAGCAGAGCTGGACAGGGCTCCTACAATGAGCAGTTCTTC.

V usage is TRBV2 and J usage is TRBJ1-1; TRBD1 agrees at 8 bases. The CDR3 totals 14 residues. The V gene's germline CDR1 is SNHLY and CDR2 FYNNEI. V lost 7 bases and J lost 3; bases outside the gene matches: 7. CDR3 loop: CASTWTGFDTEAFF. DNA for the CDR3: TGTGCCAGCACCTGGACAGGGTTTGACACTGAAGCTTTCTTT.

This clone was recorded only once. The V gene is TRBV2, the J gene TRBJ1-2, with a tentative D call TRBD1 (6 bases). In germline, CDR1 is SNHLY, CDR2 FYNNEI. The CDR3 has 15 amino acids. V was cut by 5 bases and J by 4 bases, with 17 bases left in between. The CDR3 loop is CASSPIQDRGYGYTF. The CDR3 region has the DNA TGTGCCAGCAGTCCAATCCAGGACAGAGGCTATGGCTACACCTTC.